Shown below are 9 T cell receptor beta chains from a single sample sequenced in a study of T cells in Graves' hyperthyroidism and ophthalmopathy. Amplification yielded TCR beta CDR3 regions, with RNA transcripts as the source. TCR CDR3 regions were first amplified by RT-PCR with HTBI primers. TCRdb used MiXCR to reprocess the multiplex PCR reads, holding one entry per CDR3 protein. The sample shows about 640,000 distinct CDR3 sequences, more than 14% of them seen only once. Sequenced input: blood. These receptors all come from a woman in her fifties or sixties with Graves' ophthalmopathy.

The chain combines TRBV6-2 or TRBV6-3 with TRBJ2-2; 8 nucleotides agree with TRBD1. CDR3 length: 13 residues. Germline assignment: CDR1 MNHEY and CDR2 SVGEGT. Losses at the gene ends were 7 bases for V and 8 bases for J; bases not matched to a gene: 6. CDR3 DNA sequence: TGTGCCAGCACCGGGGACAGGTTTGGGGAGCTGTTTTTT. Its protein is CASTGDRFGELFF.

This clonotype appeared many times. The chain is built from TRBV19 and TRBJ1-1; no definite D call. This CDR3 region has 16 residues. The V gene's germline CDR1 is LNHDA and CDR2 SQIVND (reference sequence). V was shortened by 3 bases and J by 1 base, with 15 bases between the two germline ends. In nucleotides, the CDR3 is TGTGCCAGTAGTATTCTCACCCCGGGAGGGAACACTGAAGCTTTCTTT. This sequence encodes CASSILTPGGNTEAFF.

This clonotype was counted many times. This sequence joins TRBV5-6 and TRBJ1-1, with 7 bases identical to TRBD1. CDR3 length: 14 residues. The V and J ends lost 0 bases and 6 bases, in that order; junction bases with no gene match: 5. Per germline, CDR1 SGHDT and CDR2 YYEEEE. The CDR3 loop reads CASSLDRGGPEAFF. The CDR3 DNA reads TGTGCCAGCAGCTTGGACAGGGGAGGTCCTGAAGCTTTCTTT.

The DNA of the CDR3 is TGTGCCAGTAGTATCCGGGCAGGGGGGGTCTACGAGCAGTACTTC. This codes for CASSIRAGGVYEQYF. The chain carries TRBV19 and TRBJ2-7; the D call may be TRBD1 or TRBD2 (7 bases each). The CDR3 has 15 residues. Per the germline V gene, CDR1 is LNHDA and CDR2 is SQIVND (reference sequence). The V and J ends lost 3 bases and 3 bases respectively, with 15 bases between them.

The sample holds many counts of this clonotype. The chain is built from TRBV12-3 or TRBV12-4 and TRBJ1-1, with 7 bases fitting TRBD1. V was pared by 6 bases and J by 4 bases, with 8 bases of the junction left unmatched. CDR3 size: 14 residues. The CDR3 DNA sequence: TGTGCCAGCAGCAAAGACAGGGCTGGCACTGAAGCTTTCTTT. It yields the protein CASSKDRAGTEAFF.

The J gene is TRBJ2-1, the V gene TRBV5-1, with 9 nucleotides matching TRBD2. Germline values: CDR1 SGHRS, CDR2 YFSETQ. With V trimmed by 7 bases and J by 5 bases, 13 bases remained unmatched. The CDR3 runs to 16 residues. The CDR3 sequence: CASCSLPSGANNEQFF. The CDR3 DNA follows: TGCGCCAGCTGTTCCCTCCCTAGCGGGGCTAACAATGAGCAGTTCTTC.

This clonotype was seen a few times. The CDR3: CASSQSWALNYGYTF. The CDR3 region has the DNA TGTGCCAGCAGCCAATCTTGGGCGCTGAACTATGGCTACACCTTC. The chain is built from TRBV16 and TRBJ1-2; D unclear. Per germline, CDR1 KGHSY and CDR2 FQNENV. The germline V and J ends were trimmed by 0 bases and 2 bases, with 10 bases remaining between them. CDR3 length: 15 amino acids.

This clonotype was picked up many times. This sequence joins TRBV9 and TRBJ2-1; 9 nucleotides agree with TRBD2. Germline lookup yields CDR1 SGDLS and CDR2 YYNGEE. The ends lost 0 bases at V and 5 bases at J; junction bases unmatched: 9. The length of the CDR3 is 17 residues. CDR3 sequence: CASSVESGTSPHNEQFF. As DNA, the CDR3 is TGTGCCAGCAGCGTAGAAAGTGGGACTAGCCCCCACAATGAGCAGTTCTTC.

The V gene is TRBV6-2 or TRBV6-3, the J gene TRBJ2-7, with 9 bases that match TRBD2. V lost 0 bases, J lost 3 bases, and 9 bases stayed unmatched. Germline V gene sequence: CDR1 MNHEY, CDR2 SVGEGT. The CDR3 consists of 17 residues. CDR3 protein: CASSYSSSGRSFYEQYF. The CDR3 DNA follows: TGTGCCAGCAGTTACTCGTCGAGCGGGAGGAGTTTCTACGAGCAGTACTTC.